The 10 T cell receptor beta chains below come from one sample, sequenced in a study of blood T cell repertoires in COVID-19 (dated by TCRdb to between 2020 and 2021). Libraries were prepared through the immunoSEQ multiplex PCR assay. The source is immuneACCESS, and TCRdb retained only in-frame sequences with V and J called. Part of the clones is not carried over; for the studies checked, unresolved V genes explain less than half of this, and the remainder is unexplained. In this sample the table shows around 290,000 clones, approximately 92% of which occur a single time. About 1.1% of the sample comes from the top ten. The sample was PBMCs or T cells enriched from blood (not recorded which). Source of these receptors: a woman aged 25 to 39 who had recovered from COVID-19.

The chain recombines TRBV27 with TRBJ1-4, with 7 nucleotides matching TRBD1. The CDR3 consists of 19 residues. Trimming cost V 0 bases and J 0 bases; bases outside gene matches: 10. From germline, CDR1 is MNHEY and CDR2 SMNVEV (reference sequence). The CDR3 region has the DNA TGTGCCAGCAGTTTATCTCCGACAGGGTGGGATGCAACTAATGAAAAACTGTTTTTT. It translates to CASSLSPTGWDATNEKLFF.

The rearrangement links TRBV7-9 to TRBJ2-3; perhaps TRBD2 as D (5 bases). Germline CDR1 reads SEHNR; CDR2 reads FQNEAQ (reference sequence). This CDR3 comprises 15 residues. The ends were cut back, 3 bases at V and 6 bases at J, with 16 bases in the middle. CDR3: CASSFGSPKRDTQYF. As DNA, the CDR3 is TGTGCCAGCAGCTTCGGCAGTCCTAAGCGGGATACGCAGTATTTT. Complete variable domain (other parts from reference TRBV7-9 and TRBJ2-3): DTGVSQNPRHKITKRGQNVTFRCDPISEHNRLYWYRQTLGQGPEFLTYFQNEAQLEKSRLLSDRFSAERPKGSFSTLEIQRTEQGDSAMYLCASSFGSPKRDTQYFGPGTRLTVL.

Of note for this clone: One end of the junction is discordant with germline, which a read error may explain. The V gene is TRBV19, the J gene TRBJ1-1; weak D call: TRBD1 (6 bases). The CDR3 runs 10 residues. The germline V gene encodes CDR1 LNHDA and CDR2 SQIVND (reference sequence). The CDR3 reads CASSMQGLIF. DNA of the CDR3: TGTGCCAGTAGTATGCAGGGGCTAATCTTT.

The chain couples TRBV5-5 to TRBJ2-7; TRBD2 agrees at 8 bases. The CDR3 totals 14 residues. After removal of 7 bases from V and 2 bases from J, the junction contained 8 bases not matched to a gene. Germline V gene data show CDR1 as SGHKS and CDR2 as YYEKEE (reference sequence). CDR3 nucleotide sequence: TGTGCCAGCGTGGAGCGGGAGACCGCCTACGAGCAGTACTTC. Translated, it gives CASVERETAYEQYF.

V is TRBV21-1 and J is TRBJ1-2; TRBD1, the table's D call, was not compared with the DNA. TRBV21-1 is described as a pseudogene. The CDR3 length is 16 residues. This CDR3 is CASSKAPRQKNYGYTF. CDR3 nucleotide sequence: TGTGCCAGCAGCAAAGCTCCGCGACAGAAAAACTATGGCTACACCTTC.

The rearrangement joins TRBV7-9 to TRBJ1-2, with TRBD1 matching 8 bases. Germline trimming cut 2 bases from V and 0 bases from J; bases unmatched to any gene: 11. Germline values: CDR1 SEHNR, CDR2 FQNEAQ (reference sequence). The CDR3 spans 18 residues. The CDR3 DNA reads as TGTGCCAGCAGCTTATCCCTCGGACAGGGAGCGGCTAACTATGGCTACACCTTC. Amino acids: CASSLSLGQGAANYGYTF.

This rearrangement joins TRBV13 to TRBJ2-3; 9 bases are shared with TRBD2. CDR3 length: 16 residues. From germline, CDR1 is PRHDT and CDR2 FYEKMQ (reference sequence). The junction had 6 bases not matched to a gene; V was cut back by 3 bases and J by 2 bases. The CDR3 region is CASSLGSGRLTDTQYF. Here the CDR3 DNA reads TGTGCCAGCAGCTTGGGGAGCGGGAGGCTCACAGATACGCAGTATTTT. Using reference TRBV13 and TRBJ2-3 for the parts outside the CDR3, the full variable domain is AAGVIQSPRHLIKEKRETATLKCYPIPRHDTVYWYQQGPGQDPQFLISFYEKMQSDKGSIPDRFSAQQFSDYHSELNMSSLELGDSALYFCASSLGSGRLTDTQYFGPGTRLTVL.

The chain uses TRBV6-5 and TRBJ2-1; 9 bases match TRBD1. V shed 5 bases, J shed 4 bases, and the junction held 6 bases outside the gene matches. Germline V CDR1 and CDR2: MNHEY, SVGAGI. CDR3 size: 15 residues. CDR3 amino acids: CASSSTGGGYNEQFF. DNA for the CDR3: TGTGCCAGCAGTAGCACAGGGGGCGGGTACAATGAGCAGTTCTTC.

This rearrangement joins TRBV9 to TRBJ2-2; maybe TRBD2 (5 bases). This CDR3 has 18 amino acids. V was shortened by 4 bases and J by 1 base, with 20 bases between the two germline ends. The germline V gene has CDR1 SGDLS and CDR2 YYNGEE. In DNA, the CDR3 is TGTGCCAGCAGCCCAGAAGTGGAAAGTAGCGTGAACACCGGGGAGCTGTTTTTT. Its protein product is CASSPEVESSVNTGELFF.

The rearrangement uses TRBV4-1 and TRBJ1-6; D may be TRBD1 (5 bases). The CDR3 extends over 14 amino acids. With 5 bases removed from V and 7 bases from J, the gap between germline ends came to 12 bases. Germline lookup yields CDR1 MGHRA and CDR2 YSYEKL. CDR3 coding DNA: TGCGCCAGCAGCGGGGGAGGGTGGAATTCACCCCTCCACTTT. This gives the protein CASSGGGWNSPLHF.